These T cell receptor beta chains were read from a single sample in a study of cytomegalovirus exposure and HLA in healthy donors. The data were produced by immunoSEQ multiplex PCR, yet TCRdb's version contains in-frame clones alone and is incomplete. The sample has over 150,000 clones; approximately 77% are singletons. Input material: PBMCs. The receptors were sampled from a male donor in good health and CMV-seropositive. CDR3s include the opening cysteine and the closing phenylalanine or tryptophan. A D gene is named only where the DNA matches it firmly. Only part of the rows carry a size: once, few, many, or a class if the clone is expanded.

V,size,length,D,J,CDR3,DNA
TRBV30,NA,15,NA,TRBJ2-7,CAWSLPDKGTYEQYF,TGTGCCTGGAGCCTCCCGGACAAGGGGACCTACGAGCAGTACTTC
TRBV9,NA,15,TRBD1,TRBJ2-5,CASSAGGSFQETQYF,TGTGCCAGCAGCGCAGGGGGCTCATTCCAAGAGACCCAGTACTTC
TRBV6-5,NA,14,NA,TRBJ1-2,CASSPGNSHYGYTF,TGTGCCAGCAGTCCCGGGAATTCTCACTATGGCTACACCTTC
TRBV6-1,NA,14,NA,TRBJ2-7,CASSAGVEGARGYF,TGTGCCAGCAGTGCTGGGGTTGAAGGGGCAAGAGGGTACTTC
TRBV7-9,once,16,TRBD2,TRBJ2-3,CASSFYRGGTTDTQYF,TGTGCCAGCAGCTTTTATCGGGGGGGGACCACAGATACGCAGTATTTT
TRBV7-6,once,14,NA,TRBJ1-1,CASSTMEGNTEAFF,TGTGCCAGCAGTACAATGGAGGGAAACACTGAAGCTTTCTTT
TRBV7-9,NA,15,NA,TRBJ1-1,CASGGRERLNTEAFF,TGTGCCAGCGGCGGGCGGGAAAGGCTGAACACTGAAGCTTTCTTT
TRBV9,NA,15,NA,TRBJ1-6,CASSSRTGGNSPLHF,TGTGCCAGCAGCTCCCGAACGGGGGGGAATTCACCCCTCCACTTT
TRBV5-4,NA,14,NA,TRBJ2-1,CASSLEWETNEQFF,TGTGCCAGCAGCTTGGAATGGGAGACCAATGAGCAGTTCTTC
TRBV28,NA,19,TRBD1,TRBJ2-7,CASSSPSPGQGASSYEQYF,TGTGCCAGCAGTTCACCGTCCCCGGGACAGGGGGCCTCCTCCTACGAGCAGTACTTC
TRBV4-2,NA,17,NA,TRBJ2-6,CASSQVLISSGANVLTF,TGTGCCAGCAGCCAAGTACTAATCAGCAGTGGGGCCAACGTCCTGACTTTC
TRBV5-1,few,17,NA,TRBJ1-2,CASSYTGSNHVNYGYTF,TGCGCCAGCAGCTATACAGGGTCCAACCACGTAAACTATGGCTACACCTTC
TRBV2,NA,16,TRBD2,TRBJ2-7,CASSPRRVAGDYEQYF,TGTGCCAGCAGCCCCAGGAGGGTAGCGGGGGATTACGAGCAGTACTTC
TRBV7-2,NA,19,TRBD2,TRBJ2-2,CASRLQPGLAGVNTGELFF,TGTGCCAGTAGACTCCAGCCGGGACTAGCGGGGGTTAACACCGGGGAGCTGTTTTTT
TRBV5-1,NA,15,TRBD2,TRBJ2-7,CASSSLRGGLYEQYF,TGCGCCAGCAGCTCTCTACGGGGGGGACTCTACGAGCAGTACTTC
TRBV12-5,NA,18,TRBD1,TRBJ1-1,CASGLLRTGEIENTEAFF,TGTGCTAGTGGTTTGCTTCGGACAGGGGAGATAGAGAACACTGAAGCTTTCTTT
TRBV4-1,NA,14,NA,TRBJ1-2,CASSHRALGGGYTF,TGCGCCAGCAGCCATCGGGCCCTCGGGGGTGGCTACACCTTC
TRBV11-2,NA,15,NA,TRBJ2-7,CASSSGDSRSYEQYF,TGTGCCAGCAGCTCGGGGGACTCCCGCTCCTACGAGCAGTACTTC
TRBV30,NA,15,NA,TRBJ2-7,CAWSVGQGLFNEQYF,TGTGCCTGGAGTGTGGGTCAGGGGCTTTTCAACGAGCAGTACTTC
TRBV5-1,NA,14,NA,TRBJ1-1,CASSLSSGVTEAFF,TGCGCCAGCAGCTTGAGTTCGGGGGTCACTGAAGCTTTCTTT
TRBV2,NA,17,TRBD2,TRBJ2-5,CASSGGGLAGGQETQYF,TGTGCCAGCAGCGGTGGGGGACTAGCGGGGGGCCAAGAGACCCAGTACTTC
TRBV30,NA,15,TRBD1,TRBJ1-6,CAWKQGESYNSPLHF,TGTGCCTGGAAGCAGGGGGAAAGCTATAATTCACCCCTCCACTTT
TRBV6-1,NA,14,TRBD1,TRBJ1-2,CASSEASGQGGYTF,TGTGCCAGCAGTGAAGCTTCCGGACAGGGTGGCTACACCTTC
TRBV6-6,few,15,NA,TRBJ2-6,CASSYRLQGSNVLTF,TGTGCCAGCAGCTACCGATTACAGGGCTCCAACGTCCTGACTTTC
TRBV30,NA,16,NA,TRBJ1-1,CAWIRGGLREGTEAFF,TGTGCCTGGATTCGTGGAGGGCTAAGGGAGGGCACTGAAGCTTTCTTT
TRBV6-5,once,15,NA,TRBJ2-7,CASSEQPTGYYEQYF,TGTGCCAGCAGCGAACAGCCGACAGGCTACTACGAGCAGTACTTC
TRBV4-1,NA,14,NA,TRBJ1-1,CASSLERWNTEAFF,TGCGCCAGCAGCCTAGAGAGGTGGAACACTGAAGCTTTCTTT
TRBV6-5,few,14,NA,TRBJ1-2,CASTLGGNHYGYTF,TGTGCCAGCACCTTGGGGGGGAACCACTATGGCTACACCTTC
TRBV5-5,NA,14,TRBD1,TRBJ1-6,CASSPGTGAVPLHF,TGTGCCAGCAGCCCCGGGACAGGGGCGGTCCCACTCCACTTT
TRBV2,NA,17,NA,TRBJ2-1,CASREGWGVNKYNEQFF,TGTGCCAGCAGGGAAGGGTGGGGGGTCAATAAGTACAATGAGCAGTTCTTC
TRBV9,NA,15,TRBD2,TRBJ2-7,CASSNSGVSSYEQYF,TGTGCCAGCAGCAATAGCGGGGTGAGCTCCTACGAGCAGTACTTC
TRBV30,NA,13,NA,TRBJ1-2,CAWRERMDYGYTF,TGTGCCTGGAGGGAGAGGATGGACTATGGCTACACCTTC
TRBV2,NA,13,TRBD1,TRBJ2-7,CASSDRGSYEQYF,TGTGCCAGCAGTGACAGGGGGAGCTACGAGCAGTACTTC
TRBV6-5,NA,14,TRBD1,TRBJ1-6,CASRWTGSNSPLHF,TGTGCCAGCCGATGGACAGGGTCAAACTCACCCCTCCACTTT
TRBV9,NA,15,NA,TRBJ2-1,CASSVGGRIYNEQFF,TGTGCCAGCAGCGTGGGGGGGCGAATCTACAATGAGCAGTTCTTC